In its sample, the clone carrying this T cell receptor beta chain was seen many times. Its matching antigen is unknown. RNA transcripts served as the template for amplifying TCR beta CDR3 regions. The study used the HTBI primer set for a first-round RT-PCR of the TCR CDR3. TCRdb re-called the multiplex PCR reads with MiXCR, one entry per CDR3 protein. Found here are about 740,000 distinct CDR3 sequences, about 14% of them singletons; the top ten hold more than 8.5%. This sample was taken from a study of T cells in Graves' hyperthyroidism and ophthalmopathy. Study-wide points: Most expanded thyroid clonotypes above 0.001 also appeared in blood.

V gave up 6 bases and J gave up 1 base, with 9 bases separating them. CDR1 is LGHDT, CDR2 YNNKEL, per germline (reference sequence). This CDR3 contains 13 residues. Uncontrolled infection, other autoimmune disease, pregnancy or lactation barred patients from enrollment. The V and J genes are TRBV3-1 and TRBJ2-5, with D unclear. The TCR originated in a woman under 30 with Graves' hyperthyroidism. The sequencing input was blood. The CDR3 sequence: CASRLSSQETQYF. CDR3 bases: TGTGCCAGCAGACTTTCTAGCCAAGAGACCCAGTACTTC.